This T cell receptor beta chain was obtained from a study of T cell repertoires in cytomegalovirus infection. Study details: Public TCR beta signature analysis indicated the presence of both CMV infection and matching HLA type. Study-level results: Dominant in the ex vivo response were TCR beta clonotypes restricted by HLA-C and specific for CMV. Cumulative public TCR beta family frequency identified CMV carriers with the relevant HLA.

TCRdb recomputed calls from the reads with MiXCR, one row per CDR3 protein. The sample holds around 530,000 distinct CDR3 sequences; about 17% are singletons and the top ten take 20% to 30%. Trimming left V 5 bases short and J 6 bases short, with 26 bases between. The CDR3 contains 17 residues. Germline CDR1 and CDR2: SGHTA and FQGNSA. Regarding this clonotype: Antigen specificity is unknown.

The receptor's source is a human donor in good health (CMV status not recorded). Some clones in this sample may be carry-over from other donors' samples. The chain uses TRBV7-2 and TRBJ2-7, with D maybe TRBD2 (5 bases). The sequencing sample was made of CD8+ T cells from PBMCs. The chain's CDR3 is CASSTSLPYGPAGEQYF. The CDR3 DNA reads TGTGCCAGCAGCACCTCTCTCCCCTACGGGCCGGCGGGCGAGCAGTACTTC.